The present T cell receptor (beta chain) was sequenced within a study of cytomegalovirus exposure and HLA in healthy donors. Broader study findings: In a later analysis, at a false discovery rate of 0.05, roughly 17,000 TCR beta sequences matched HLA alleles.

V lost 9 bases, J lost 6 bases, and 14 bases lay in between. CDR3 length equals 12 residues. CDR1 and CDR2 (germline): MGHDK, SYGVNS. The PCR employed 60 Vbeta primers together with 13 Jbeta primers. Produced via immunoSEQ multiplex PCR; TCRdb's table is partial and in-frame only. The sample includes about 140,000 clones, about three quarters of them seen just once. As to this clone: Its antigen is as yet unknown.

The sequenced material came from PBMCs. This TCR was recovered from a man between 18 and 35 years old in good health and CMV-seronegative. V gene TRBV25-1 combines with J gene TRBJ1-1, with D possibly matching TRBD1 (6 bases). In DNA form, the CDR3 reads TGTGCCAGTAAAACAGGGAGCGCTGAAGCTTTCTTT. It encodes CASKTGSAEAFF.